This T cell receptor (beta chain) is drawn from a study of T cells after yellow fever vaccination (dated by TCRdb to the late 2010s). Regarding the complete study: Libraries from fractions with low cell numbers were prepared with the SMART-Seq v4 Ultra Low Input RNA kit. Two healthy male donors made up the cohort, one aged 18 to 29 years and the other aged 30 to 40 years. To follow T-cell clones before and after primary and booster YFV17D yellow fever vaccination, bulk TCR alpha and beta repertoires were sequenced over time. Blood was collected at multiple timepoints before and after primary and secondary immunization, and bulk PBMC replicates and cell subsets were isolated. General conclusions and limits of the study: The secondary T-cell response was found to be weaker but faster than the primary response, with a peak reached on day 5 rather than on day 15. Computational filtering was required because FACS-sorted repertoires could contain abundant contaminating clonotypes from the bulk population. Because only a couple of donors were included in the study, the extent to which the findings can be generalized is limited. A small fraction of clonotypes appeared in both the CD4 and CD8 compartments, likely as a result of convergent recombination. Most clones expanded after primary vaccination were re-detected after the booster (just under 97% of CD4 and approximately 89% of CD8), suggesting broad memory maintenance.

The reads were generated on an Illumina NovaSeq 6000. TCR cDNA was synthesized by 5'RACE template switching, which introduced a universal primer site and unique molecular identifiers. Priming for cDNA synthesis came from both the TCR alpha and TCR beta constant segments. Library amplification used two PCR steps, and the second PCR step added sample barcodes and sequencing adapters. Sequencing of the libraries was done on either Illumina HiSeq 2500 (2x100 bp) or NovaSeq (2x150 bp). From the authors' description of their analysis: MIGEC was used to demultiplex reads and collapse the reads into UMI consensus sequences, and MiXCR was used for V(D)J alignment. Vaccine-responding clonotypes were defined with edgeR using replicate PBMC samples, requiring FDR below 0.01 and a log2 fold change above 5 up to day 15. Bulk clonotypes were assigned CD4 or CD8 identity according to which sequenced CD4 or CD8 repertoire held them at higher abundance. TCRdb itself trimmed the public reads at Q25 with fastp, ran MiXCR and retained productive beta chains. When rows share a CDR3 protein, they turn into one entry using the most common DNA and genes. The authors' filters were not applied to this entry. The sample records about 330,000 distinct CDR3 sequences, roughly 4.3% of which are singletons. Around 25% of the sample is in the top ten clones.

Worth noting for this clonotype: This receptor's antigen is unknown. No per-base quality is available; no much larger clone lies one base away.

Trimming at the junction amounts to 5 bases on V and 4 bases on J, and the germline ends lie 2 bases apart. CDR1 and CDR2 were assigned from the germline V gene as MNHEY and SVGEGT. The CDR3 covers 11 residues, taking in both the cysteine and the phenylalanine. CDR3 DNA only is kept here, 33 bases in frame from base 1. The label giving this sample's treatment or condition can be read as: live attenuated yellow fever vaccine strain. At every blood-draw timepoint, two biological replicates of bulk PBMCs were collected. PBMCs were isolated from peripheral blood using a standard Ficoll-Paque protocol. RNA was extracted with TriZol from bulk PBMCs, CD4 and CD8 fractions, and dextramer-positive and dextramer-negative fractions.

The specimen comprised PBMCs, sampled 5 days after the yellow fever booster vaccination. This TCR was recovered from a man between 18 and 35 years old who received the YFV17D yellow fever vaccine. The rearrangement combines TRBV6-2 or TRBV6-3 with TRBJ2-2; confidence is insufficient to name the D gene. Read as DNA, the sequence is TGTGCCAGCAGTGCCACCGGGGAGCTGTTTTTT. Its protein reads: CASSATGELFF.